This T cell receptor beta chain emerged from a study of cytomegalovirus exposure and HLA in healthy donors. The overall study: Sequencing of about 200 million T cells in an earlier analysis found some 100 million unique TCR beta sequences.

PCR involved 60 Vbeta and 13 Jbeta primers. TCRdb keeps only in-frame clones here, not all; method: immunoSEQ multiplex PCR. The sample table sets out just under 65,000 clones. Comment on this clone: This CDR3 is also generated by other DNA sequences in the sample.

This CDR3 spans 15 amino acids. Between the trimmed V and J ends, which lost 2 bases and 7 bases, there was a span of 17 bases. In germline, CDR1 is LGHNA, CDR2 YNFKEQ. Although they were nominally healthy when sampled, donors likely had unrecorded immune exposures. Sequencing input: PBMCs. The sequence was collected from a boy younger than 18 in good health and CMV-seronegative. The rearrangement joins TRBV4-2 to TRBJ1-2, with D tentatively TRBD1 (6 bases). The CDR3 sequence: CASSQTDSPHTGYTF. Written as DNA, the CDR3 is TGTGCCAGCAGCCAAACGGACAGCCCACACACTGGCTACACCTTC.